The entry below gives a single T cell receptor beta chain sequence along with its context. The data were obtained in a study of blood T cell repertoires in COVID-19. Trimming removed 3 bases from V and 2 bases from J, with 14 bases in between. In germline, CDR1 is SGHNT, CDR2 YENEEA. The CDR3 contains 17 residues. Clones were sequenced by immunoSEQ multiplex PCR, and TCRdb holds only the in-frame ones, with some missing. There are about 200,000 clones in the sample; roughly 86% occur only once, and 4.5% to 7% lies in the top ten. The rearrangement links TRBV11-3 to TRBJ2-6; tentatively, D is TRBD1 (5 bases). The specimen was PBMCs or T cells enriched from blood (not recorded which). The receptor was derived from a man aged 40-49 years with acute COVID-19. CDR3 DNA: TGTGCCAGCAGCTTGGGCAGGGTAGGAACTGGGGCCAACGTCCTGACTTTC. Translated: CASSLGRVGTGANVLTF.